This T cell receptor beta chain emerged from a study of T cell responses to AZD1222 COVID-19 vaccine. This clone was observed a single time. Antigen unknown. Broader study findings: After two AZD1222 doses, spike-specific TCR breadth and depth rose versus day 0. No repertoire was sampled before or during the peak T cell response, only after it. At study baseline, merely six AZD1222 recipients were seropositive.

Sequencing was performed with immunoSEQ multiplex PCR; in TCRdb, only in-frame clones are kept and a portion is missing. The sample shows about 85,000 clones, around 90% of them seen only once. CDR3 length equals 12 residues. The germline gives CDR1 MNHEY, CDR2 SVGAGI. Trimming removed 10 bases at V and 2 bases at J, with 9 bases between. V usage is TRBV6-5 and J usage is TRBJ1-5; weak D call: TRBD1 (6 bases). This sequence was found in an adult in good health. Sequenced material: peripheral blood, taken on day 0 of AZD1222 vaccination. In DNA form, the CDR3 reads TGTGCCAACCGACAGGGCAATCAGCCCCAGCATTTT. This encodes CANRQGNQPQHF.